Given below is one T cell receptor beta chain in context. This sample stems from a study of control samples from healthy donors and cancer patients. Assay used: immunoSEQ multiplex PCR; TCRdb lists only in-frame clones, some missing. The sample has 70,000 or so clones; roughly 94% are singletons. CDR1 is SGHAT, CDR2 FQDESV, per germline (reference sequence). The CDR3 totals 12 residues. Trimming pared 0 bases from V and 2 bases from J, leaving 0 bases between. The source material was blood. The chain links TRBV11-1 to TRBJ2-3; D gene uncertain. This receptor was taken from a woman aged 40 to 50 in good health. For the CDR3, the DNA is TGTGCCAGCAGCTTAGCCACAGATACGCAGTATTTT. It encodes CASSLATDTQYF.